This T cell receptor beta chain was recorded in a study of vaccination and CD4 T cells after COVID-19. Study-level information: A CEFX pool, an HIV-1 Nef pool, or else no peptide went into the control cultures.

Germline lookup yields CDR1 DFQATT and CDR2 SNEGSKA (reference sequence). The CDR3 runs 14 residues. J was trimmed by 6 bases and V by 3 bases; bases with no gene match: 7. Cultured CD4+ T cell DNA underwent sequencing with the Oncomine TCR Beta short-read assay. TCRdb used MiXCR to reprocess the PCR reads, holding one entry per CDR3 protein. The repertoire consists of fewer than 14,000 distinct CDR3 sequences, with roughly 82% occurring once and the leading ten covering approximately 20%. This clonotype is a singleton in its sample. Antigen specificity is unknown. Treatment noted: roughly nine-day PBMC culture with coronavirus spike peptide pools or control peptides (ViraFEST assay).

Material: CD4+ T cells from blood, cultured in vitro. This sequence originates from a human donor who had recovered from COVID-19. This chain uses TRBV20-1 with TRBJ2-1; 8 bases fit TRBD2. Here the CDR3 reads CSASGHGRGNEQFF. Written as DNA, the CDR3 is TGCAGTGCTAGCGGGCACGGGAGGGGCAATGAGCAGTTCTTC.